This TCR beta chain was captured in a study of T cells after posttransplantation cyclophosphamide. The assay was immunoSEQ multiplex PCR, and TCRdb's table has in-frame clones only and misses some. Sampling found more than 40,000 clones, none seen once. General study results and limits: Donor CD8+ memory clones often dominated recipient blood repertoires at later times. After PTCy, TRB diversity resembled that of CNI/methotrexate controls.

Trimming removed 5 bases from V and 0 bases from J; junction bases left unmatched: 5. Per germline, CDR1 MNHNS and CDR2 SASEGT. The CDR3 has 15 amino acids. At least ten counts were recorded for this clone. Its specificity is not known. The chain carries TRBV6-1 and TRBJ2-7, with 9 bases aligning to TRBD1. The sample taken for sequencing was PBMCs. This clonotype originated in a man between 35 and 55 years old in good health, CMV-negative, and a related stem cell transplant donor. CDR3 sequence reads: CASSIGQGTSYEQYF. CDR3 DNA sequence: TGTGCCAGCAGTATCGGACAGGGGACCTCCTACGAGCAGTACTTC.